The rows below give T cell receptor beta chains drawn from one sample of a study of immune evolution from preneoplasia to lung adenocarcinoma. Assay used: immunoSEQ multiplex PCR; TCRdb lists only in-frame clones, some missing. The sample lists about 4,300 clones; 65% to 85% were seen once. Sequencing was carried out using FFPE minimally invasive lung adenocarcinoma tissue. All receptors come from a person aged 50-69 years with lung adenocarcinoma. The CDR3 runs from the conserved cysteine through the conserved F or W. Each record gives: CDR3 DNA, CDR3 protein, J gene, clone size, V gene, D gene. D genes are given only for firm matches. A row's size may be missing; if present it is once, few, many or a size class.

CDR3 DNA: TGCGCCAGCCGATCTTGGGGCGTTGGCACAGATACGCAGTATTTT
CDR3 protein: CASRSWGVGTDTQYF
J gene: TRBJ2-3
clone size: few
V gene: TRBV5-1
D gene: NA

CDR3 DNA: TGCAGCGTAGGGCTAGCGGGAATAGAGACCCAGTACTTC
CDR3 protein: CSVGLAGIETQYF
J gene: TRBJ2-5
clone size: few
V gene: TRBV29-1
D gene: TRBD2

CDR3 DNA: TGTGCCAGCAGCTCAATCGGGACAGGCACTGAAGCTTTCTTT
CDR3 protein: CASSSIGTGTEAFF
J gene: TRBJ1-1
clone size: once
V gene: TRBV7-3
D gene: TRBD1

CDR3 DNA: TGTGCCAGCAGCGTAGAGGCGGGAGTGGAGACCCAGTACTTC
CDR3 protein: CASSVEAGVETQYF
J gene: TRBJ2-5
clone size: NA
V gene: TRBV9
D gene: TRBD2

CDR3 DNA: TGCAGCGTCTCGACCGGGACAGGATACTACGAGCAGTACTTC
CDR3 protein: CSVSTGTGYYEQYF
J gene: TRBJ2-7
clone size: few
V gene: TRBV29-1
D gene: TRBD1

CDR3 DNA: TGTGCCTGCCAGGCCGGCCAGGGGTGGGCTTTCTTT
CDR3 protein: CACQAGQGWAFF
J gene: TRBJ1-1
clone size: NA
V gene: TRBV30
D gene: NA

CDR3 DNA: TGTGCCAGCAGCGTCTTCGGGGGGGAAGAGACCCAGTACTTC
CDR3 protein: CASSVFGGEETQYF
J gene: TRBJ2-5
clone size: few
V gene: TRBV9
D gene: TRBD2

CDR3 DNA: TGTGCCAGCAACCCTGGGACTAGCGGCCCTTCGGGCGAGCAGTACTTC
CDR3 protein: CASNPGTSGPSGEQYF
J gene: TRBJ2-7
clone size: NA
V gene: TRBV7-2
D gene: TRBD2

CDR3 DNA: TGTGCCAGCAGCCAGGGACAGGAGGCAACGAATGAGCAGTTCTTC
CDR3 protein: CASSQGQEATNEQFF
J gene: TRBJ2-1
clone size: few
V gene: TRBV4-2
D gene: TRBD1

CDR3 DNA: TGTGCCAGCAGCCAAGATTTAAAATCTGAGCAGTTCTTC
CDR3 protein: CASSQDLKSEQFF
J gene: TRBJ2-1
clone size: NA
V gene: TRBV4-2
D gene: NA

CDR3 DNA: TGTGCCAGCAGCCCGCGGGACAGGAACTACGAGCAGTACTTC
CDR3 protein: CASSPRDRNYEQYF
J gene: TRBJ2-7
clone size: NA
V gene: TRBV9
D gene: TRBD1

CDR3 DNA: TGTGCCAGCGCCCCGGCCGGGATCAGCACAGATACGCAGTATTTT
CDR3 protein: CASAPAGISTDTQYF
J gene: TRBJ2-3
clone size: NA
V gene: TRBV11-2
D gene: NA

CDR3 DNA: TGTGCCAGCAGTGACGGACAGGGGGCAGATACGCAGTATTTT
CDR3 protein: CASSDGQGADTQYF
J gene: TRBJ2-3
clone size: NA
V gene: TRBV6-4
D gene: TRBD1

CDR3 DNA: TGTGCCAGCAGACCCCCAGCCAGGACAGCTAATTCACCCCTCCACTTT
CDR3 protein: CASRPPARTANSPLHF
J gene: TRBJ1-6
clone size: NA
V gene: TRBV28
D gene: NA

CDR3 DNA: TGCGCCAGCAGCTTGGGAGGCAGGGTTGATAATTCACCCCTCCACTTT
CDR3 protein: CASSLGGRVDNSPLHF
J gene: TRBJ1-6
clone size: NA
V gene: TRBV5-1
D gene: NA

CDR3 DNA: TGCGCCAGCAGCAACGGACAGGGGCCCATTGCACCCCTCCACTTT
CDR3 protein: CASSNGQGPIAPLHF
J gene: TRBJ1-6
clone size: NA
V gene: TRBV4-1
D gene: TRBD1

CDR3 DNA: TGCAGTGGGGGAGTAGTTGAAGCTTTCTTT
CDR3 protein: CSGGVVEAFF
J gene: TRBJ1-1
clone size: once
V gene: TRBV20-1
D gene: NA

CDR3 DNA: TGTGCCAGCAGCTTAGGAGTGGGCAATCAGCCCCAGCATTTT
CDR3 protein: CASSLGVGNQPQHF
J gene: TRBJ1-5
clone size: NA
V gene: TRBV7-8
D gene: NA

CDR3 DNA: TGCGCCAGCAGCCGGGTGGCACACTCTGGAAACACCATATATTTT
CDR3 protein: CASSRVAHSGNTIYF
J gene: TRBJ1-3
clone size: NA
V gene: TRBV4-1
D gene: NA

CDR3 DNA: TGTGCCAGCAGCTTAGTCGGGGTATACAGTTTGAACACCGGGGAGCTGTTTTTT
CDR3 protein: CASSLVGVYSLNTGELFF
J gene: TRBJ2-2
clone size: once
V gene: TRBV7-2
D gene: NA

CDR3 DNA: TGTGCCATCAGTGAGTATAAGAATGGCTACACCTTC
CDR3 protein: CAISEYKNGYTF
J gene: TRBJ1-2
clone size: NA
V gene: TRBV10-3
D gene: NA

CDR3 DNA: TGTGCCATCAGTGGGAGGAGGGACACAGATACGCAGTATTTT
CDR3 protein: CAISGRRDTDTQYF
J gene: TRBJ2-3
clone size: NA
V gene: TRBV10-3
D gene: NA

CDR3 DNA: TGTGCCACCAGCAGAGGGGAGGATGAGCAGTACTTC
CDR3 protein: CATSRGEDEQYF
J gene: TRBJ2-7
clone size: NA
V gene: TRBV15
D gene: NA

CDR3 DNA: TGTGCCAGCAGCCCCGCACGAAGCGGAGCTTTCTTT
CDR3 protein: CASSPARSGAFF
J gene: TRBJ1-1
clone size: NA
V gene: TRBV5-6
D gene: NA

CDR3 DNA: TGTGCCAGTAGTATAGGGGACAGCACAGATACGCAGTATTTT
CDR3 protein: CASSIGDSTDTQYF
J gene: TRBJ2-3
clone size: NA
V gene: TRBV19
D gene: NA

CDR3 DNA: TGTGCCAGCAGCTTGGACGGGGGTGGGACCGGGGAGCTGTTTTTT
CDR3 protein: CASSLDGGGTGELFF
J gene: TRBJ2-2
clone size: NA
V gene: TRBV5-4
D gene: NA

CDR3 DNA: TGTGCCAGCAGCCAACTGGGACCCGCGCTAACAGATACGCAGTATTTT
CDR3 protein: CASSQLGPALTDTQYF
J gene: TRBJ2-3
clone size: NA
V gene: TRBV7-3
D gene: NA

CDR3 DNA: TGTGCCAGCAGTGAGGGTAGTGGGGGCGGACAGCCCCAGCATTTT
CDR3 protein: CASSEGSGGGQPQHF
J gene: TRBJ1-5
clone size: NA
V gene: TRBV2
D gene: NA

CDR3 DNA: TGTGCCAGCACCTGGGGGGTACAAGCCTACGAGCAGTACTTC
CDR3 protein: CASTWGVQAYEQYF
J gene: TRBJ2-7
clone size: NA
V gene: TRBV7-4
D gene: NA

CDR3 DNA: TGTGCCAGCAGTCGAATTACGATGGACACTGAAGCTTTCTTT
CDR3 protein: CASSRITMDTEAFF
J gene: TRBJ1-1
clone size: NA
V gene: TRBV14
D gene: NA

CDR3 DNA: TGTGCCAGCAGCCGAGCGGGGGGACTTGGGGATGAGCAGTTCTTC
CDR3 protein: CASSRAGGLGDEQFF
J gene: TRBJ2-1
clone size: NA
V gene: TRBV5-4
D gene: TRBD2

CDR3 DNA: TGTGCCAGCAGCTTAGATGATCGAGATACGCAGTATTTT
CDR3 protein: CASSLDDRDTQYF
J gene: TRBJ2-3
clone size: NA
V gene: TRBV11-3
D gene: NA

CDR3 DNA: TGCGCCAGCAGCTTGTCGGAGTGGATGAACACTGAAGCTTTCTTT
CDR3 protein: CASSLSEWMNTEAFF
J gene: TRBJ1-1
clone size: few
V gene: TRBV5-1
D gene: NA

CDR3 DNA: TGTGCCAGCAGTGTGCAGGTGGGCGAAAAACTGTTTTTT
CDR3 protein: CASSVQVGEKLFF
J gene: TRBJ1-4
clone size: NA
V gene: TRBV14
D gene: NA

CDR3 DNA: TGTGCCCTTCGCGGGGGGGGAAATGGCTACACCTTC
CDR3 protein: CALRGGGNGYTF
J gene: TRBJ1-2
clone size: NA
V gene: TRBV30
D gene: NA

CDR3 DNA: TGCAGCGTTGAAGGAGGGGCAGGGGGGGAGAAGACCCAGTACTTC
CDR3 protein: CSVEGGAGGEKTQYF
J gene: TRBJ2-5
clone size: NA
V gene: TRBV29-1
D gene: NA

CDR3 DNA: TGTGCCAGCAGCCTGGACGTAAGCACAGATACGCAGTATTTT
CDR3 protein: CASSLDVSTDTQYF
J gene: TRBJ2-3
clone size: few
V gene: TRBV9
D gene: NA

CDR3 DNA: TGCGCCAGCAGTCGACAGGGGGCGGTCAATCAGCCCCAGCATTTT
CDR3 protein: CASSRQGAVNQPQHF
J gene: TRBJ1-5
clone size: once
V gene: TRBV10-2
D gene: TRBD1

CDR3 DNA: TGTGCCGGGTTCACCGGGGGCCGGGGGGCCGGGGAGCTGTTTTTT
CDR3 protein: CAGFTGGRGAGELFF
J gene: TRBJ2-2
clone size: NA
V gene: TRBV30
D gene: NA

CDR3 DNA: TGTGCCAGCAGCTTGGATTTGGGAGAAATCTCCTACGAGCAGTACTTC
CDR3 protein: CASSLDLGEISYEQYF
J gene: TRBJ2-7
clone size: once
V gene: TRBV7-2
D gene: NA

CDR3 DNA: TGTGCCAGTAGTCCGCAGACAGGGATCACTGAAGCTTTCTTT
CDR3 protein: CASSPQTGITEAFF
J gene: TRBJ1-1
clone size: NA
V gene: TRBV19
D gene: TRBD1

CDR3 DNA: TGTGCCAGCAGTGATCTTGGGTTAGGCTACGAGCAGTACTTC
CDR3 protein: CASSDLGLGYEQYF
J gene: TRBJ2-7
clone size: NA
V gene: TRBV6-1
D gene: NA

CDR3 DNA: TGTGCCAGTAGTATAGTAAGAAAGGCGGCTTTTGAAAAACTGTTTTTT
CDR3 protein: CASSIVRKAAFEKLFF
J gene: TRBJ1-4
clone size: once
V gene: TRBV19
D gene: NA

CDR3 DNA: TGTGCCACCAGCATTAAGCGAGCTAGCACAGATACGCAGTATTTT
CDR3 protein: CATSIKRASTDTQYF
J gene: TRBJ2-3
clone size: NA
V gene: TRBV15
D gene: NA

CDR3 DNA: TGTGCCAGCAGCGTAGACGACAGTAACTATGGCTACACCTTC
CDR3 protein: CASSVDDSNYGYTF
J gene: TRBJ1-2
clone size: large
V gene: TRBV9
D gene: NA

CDR3 DNA: TGTGCCAGCAGTTCTTTCGGTAGTAGGAATGAGCAGTTCTTC
CDR3 protein: CASSSFGSRNEQFF
J gene: TRBJ2-1
clone size: NA
V gene: TRBV6-1
D gene: NA

CDR3 DNA: TGCAGCGTAAGGGGACAGGGGGTAGGCGAGCAGTACTTC
CDR3 protein: CSVRGQGVGEQYF
J gene: TRBJ2-7
clone size: NA
V gene: TRBV29-1
D gene: TRBD1

CDR3 DNA: TGTGCCAGCAGCCAAACAGGGAGAATTGCGCGCGGCTACACCTTC
CDR3 protein: CASSQTGRIARGYTF
J gene: TRBJ1-2
clone size: NA
V gene: TRBV14
D gene: NA

CDR3 DNA: TGCGCCAGCAGCCAGGGACGTGGCAATCAGCCCCAGCATTTT
CDR3 protein: CASSQGRGNQPQHF
J gene: TRBJ1-5
clone size: NA
V gene: TRBV4-1
D gene: NA

CDR3 DNA: TGTGCCAGCAGTGATCTTGGGTTAGGCTACGAGCAGTACTTC
CDR3 protein: CASSDLGLGYEQYF
J gene: TRBJ2-7
clone size: NA
V gene: TRBV6-1
D gene: NA

CDR3 DNA: TGTGCCAGCAGTGAACTAAGGGGTGCGAACACTGAAGCTTTCTTT
CDR3 protein: CASSELRGANTEAFF
J gene: TRBJ1-1
clone size: NA
V gene: TRBV2
D gene: NA

CDR3 DNA: TGTGCCAGCAGCCAAGAGGGGGAACGGTCTTATGGCTACACCTTC
CDR3 protein: CASSQEGERSYGYTF
J gene: TRBJ1-2
clone size: few
V gene: TRBV14
D gene: NA

CDR3 DNA: TGTGCCAGCAGCTATAAGACAGGGGGAAACACCATATATTTT
CDR3 protein: CASSYKTGGNTIYF
J gene: TRBJ1-3
clone size: NA
V gene: TRBV7-2
D gene: TRBD1

CDR3 DNA: TGTGCCAGTAGTATTCTAGCGGGAAATTCCTACGAGCAGTACTTC
CDR3 protein: CASSILAGNSYEQYF
J gene: TRBJ2-7
clone size: NA
V gene: TRBV19
D gene: TRBD2

CDR3 DNA: TGTGCCAGCAGCGCGACAGGACCCCACGAGCAGTACTTC
CDR3 protein: CASSATGPHEQYF
J gene: TRBJ2-7
clone size: NA
V gene: TRBV7-2
D gene: NA

CDR3 DNA: TGTGCCAGTAATCAGCCATTCACTGAAGCTTTCTTT
CDR3 protein: CASNQPFTEAFF
J gene: TRBJ1-1
clone size: NA
V gene: TRBV19
D gene: NA

CDR3 DNA: TGTGCCTGGAGTGGGTGGGGGGATCAGTACTTC
CDR3 protein: CAWSGWGDQYF
J gene: TRBJ2-7
clone size: NA
V gene: TRBV30
D gene: NA

CDR3 DNA: TGTGCCAGCTCACCATATCGGGTTAATGAGCAGTTCTTC
CDR3 protein: CASSPYRVNEQFF
J gene: TRBJ2-1
clone size: few
V gene: TRBV18
D gene: NA

CDR3 DNA: TGTGCCAGCTCACCCTCACTAGCGGGGGGGGATGAGCAGTTCTTC
CDR3 protein: CASSPSLAGGDEQFF
J gene: TRBJ2-1
clone size: NA
V gene: TRBV18
D gene: TRBD2